The entry below describes one T cell receptor (beta chain). This sample was included in a study of blood T cell repertoires in COVID-19. Study in general: There were acute and convalescent COVID-19 samples, and they came from the United States, Italy and Spain. The analysed material was cDNA or gDNA that came from T cells, B-cell-depleted T cells, or PBMCs.

Germline CDR1 is SNHLY and CDR2 is FYNNEI. Trimming pared 8 bases from V and 2 bases from J, leaving 14 bases between. The CDR3 contains 14 residues. As handled by the study authors: For nucleated cells, counts were estimated from reference gene primer amplification. The data were produced by immunoSEQ multiplex PCR, yet TCRdb's version contains in-frame clones alone and is incomplete. The V and J calls and clone size were taken over from that table, and D and trimming were inferred from the DNA. The profile shows over 90,000 clones, around 87% of them singletons. The source is a human donor in a cohort sampled during active COVID-19. The chain couples TRBV2 to TRBJ2-3; the D gene is possibly TRBD2 (5 bases). The specimen was peripheral blood. As DNA, the CDR3 is TGTGCCAGCGAGGGCCTAGCCTACACAGATACGCAGTATTTT. It is translated as CASEGLAYTDTQYF.